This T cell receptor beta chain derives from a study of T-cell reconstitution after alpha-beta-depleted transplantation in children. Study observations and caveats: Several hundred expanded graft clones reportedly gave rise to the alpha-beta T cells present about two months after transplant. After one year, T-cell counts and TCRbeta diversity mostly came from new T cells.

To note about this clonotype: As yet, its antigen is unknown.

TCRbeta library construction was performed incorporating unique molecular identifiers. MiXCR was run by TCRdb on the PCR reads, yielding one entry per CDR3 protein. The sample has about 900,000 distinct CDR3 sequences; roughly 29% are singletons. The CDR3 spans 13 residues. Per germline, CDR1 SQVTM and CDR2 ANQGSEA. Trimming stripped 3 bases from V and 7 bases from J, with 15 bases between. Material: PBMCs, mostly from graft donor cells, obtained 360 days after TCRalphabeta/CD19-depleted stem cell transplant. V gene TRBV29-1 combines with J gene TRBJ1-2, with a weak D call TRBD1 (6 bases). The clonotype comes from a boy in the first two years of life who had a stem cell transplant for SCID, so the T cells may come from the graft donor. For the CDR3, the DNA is TGCAGCGTTGAGATACAGGGAGTTGGTGGCTACACCTTC. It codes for CSVEIQGVGGYTF.